One T cell receptor (beta chain) is described in this entry. Its antigen is unknown. The DNA ends 3 residues before the CDR3 does, and the rest of the CDR3 is filled in from the germline J gene. From germline, CDR1 is GTSNPN and CDR2 SVGIG (reference sequence). The CDR3 has 16 residues. V was shortened by 0 bases and J by 5 bases, with 17 bases between the two germline ends. Clones were read by immunoSEQ multiplex PCR, and TCRdb kept only the in-frame ones, dropping some. The data show under 35,000 clones, and the top ten clones hold around 16%. This entry belongs to a study of T cells in women clearing cervical HPV infection. About the research overall: Case blood was drawn when the lesion was first found; control blood after infection became undetectable. HLA type stays a possible confounder, typing being limited.

Study results and limitations: CIN3+ cases had significantly higher TCR richness than controls; evenness did not differ.

Prevalent HPV16 infections were excluded; only incident single HPV16 infections included. The genes are TRBV30 and TRBJ2-4, with D perhaps matching TRBD1 or TRBD2 (5 bases each). The sample consisted of blood buffy coat. This TCR was sampled from a woman aged 18-70 years with a cervical HPV16 infection that either progressed to CIN3+ or cleared (not recorded which). The CDR3 sequence: CAWSVGREYEENIQYF. The part of the CDR3 DNA that was read is TGTGCCTGGAGTGTGGGCAGGGAGTATGAAGAAAACATT.